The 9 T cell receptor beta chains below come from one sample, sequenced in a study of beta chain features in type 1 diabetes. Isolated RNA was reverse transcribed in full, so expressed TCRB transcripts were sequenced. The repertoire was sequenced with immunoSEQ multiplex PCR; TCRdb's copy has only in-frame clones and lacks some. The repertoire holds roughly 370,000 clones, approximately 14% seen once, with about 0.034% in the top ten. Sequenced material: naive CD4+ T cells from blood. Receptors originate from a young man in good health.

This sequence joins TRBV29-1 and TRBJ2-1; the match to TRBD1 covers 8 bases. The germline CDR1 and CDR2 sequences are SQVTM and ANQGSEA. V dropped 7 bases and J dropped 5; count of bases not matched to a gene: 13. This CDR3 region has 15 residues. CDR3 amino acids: CSGQGAREADNEQFF. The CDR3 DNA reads TGCAGCGGTCAGGGGGCCAGGGAAGCGGACAATGAGCAGTTCTTC.

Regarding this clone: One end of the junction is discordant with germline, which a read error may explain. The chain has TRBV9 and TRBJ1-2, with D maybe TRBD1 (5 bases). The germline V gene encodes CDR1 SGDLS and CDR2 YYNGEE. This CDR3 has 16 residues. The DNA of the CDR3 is TGTGCCAACAGCGTAGGGGTAGGAATGGTCGGCTATGGCTACACCTTC. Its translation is CANSVGVGMVGYGYTF.

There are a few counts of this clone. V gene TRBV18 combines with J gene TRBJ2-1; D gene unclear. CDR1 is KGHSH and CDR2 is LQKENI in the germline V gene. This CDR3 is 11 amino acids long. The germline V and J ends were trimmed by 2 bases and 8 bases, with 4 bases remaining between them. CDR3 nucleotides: TGTGCCAGCTCACCAAACCATGAGCAGTTCTTC. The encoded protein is CASSPNHEQFF.

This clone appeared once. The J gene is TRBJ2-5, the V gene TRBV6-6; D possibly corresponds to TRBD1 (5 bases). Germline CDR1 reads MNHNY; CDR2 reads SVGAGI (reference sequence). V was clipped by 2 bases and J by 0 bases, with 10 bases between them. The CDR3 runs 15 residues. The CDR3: CASSYGRQNQETQYF. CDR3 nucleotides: TGTGCCAGCAGTTACGGCCGACAGAACCAAGAGACCCAGTACTTC.

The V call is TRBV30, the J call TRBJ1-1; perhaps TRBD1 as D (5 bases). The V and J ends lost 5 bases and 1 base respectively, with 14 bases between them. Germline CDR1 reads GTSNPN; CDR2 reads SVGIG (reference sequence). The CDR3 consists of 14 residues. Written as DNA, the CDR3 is TGTGCCTGGGCCAGGGCCCAAAGGAACACTGAAGCTTTCTTT. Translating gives CAWARAQRNTEAFF.

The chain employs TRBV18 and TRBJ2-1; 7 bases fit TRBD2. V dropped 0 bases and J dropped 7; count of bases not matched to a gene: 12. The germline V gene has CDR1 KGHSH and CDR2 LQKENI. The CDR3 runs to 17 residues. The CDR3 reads CASSPPRTREGRNEQFF. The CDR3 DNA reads TGTGCCAGCTCACCACCGAGAACGAGGGAGGGCCGGAATGAGCAGTTCTTC.

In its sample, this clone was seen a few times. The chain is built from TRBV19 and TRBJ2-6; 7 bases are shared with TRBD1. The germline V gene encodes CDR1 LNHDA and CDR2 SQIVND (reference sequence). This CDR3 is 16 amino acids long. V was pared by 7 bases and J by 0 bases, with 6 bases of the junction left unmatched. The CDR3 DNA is TGTGCCAGTACTCGGACAGGCCCCTCTGGGGCCAACGTCCTGACTTTC. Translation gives CASTRTGPSGANVLTF.

The CDR3 region is CATQRAEETQYF. The DNA for the CDR3 is TGTGCCACCCAACGGGCGGAAGAGACCCAGTACTTC. The chain combines TRBV10-3 with TRBJ2-5, with no clear D. Germline CDR1 reads ENHRY; CDR2 reads SYGVKD. Trimming took 10 bases from V and 3 from J, leaving 12 bases between them. This CDR3 spans 12 amino acids.

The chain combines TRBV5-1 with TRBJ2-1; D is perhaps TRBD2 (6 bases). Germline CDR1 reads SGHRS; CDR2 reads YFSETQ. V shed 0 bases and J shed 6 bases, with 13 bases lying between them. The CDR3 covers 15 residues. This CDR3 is CASSLDPGAFNEQFF. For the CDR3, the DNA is TGCGCCAGCAGCTTGGATCCGGGAGCCTTCAATGAGCAGTTCTTC.